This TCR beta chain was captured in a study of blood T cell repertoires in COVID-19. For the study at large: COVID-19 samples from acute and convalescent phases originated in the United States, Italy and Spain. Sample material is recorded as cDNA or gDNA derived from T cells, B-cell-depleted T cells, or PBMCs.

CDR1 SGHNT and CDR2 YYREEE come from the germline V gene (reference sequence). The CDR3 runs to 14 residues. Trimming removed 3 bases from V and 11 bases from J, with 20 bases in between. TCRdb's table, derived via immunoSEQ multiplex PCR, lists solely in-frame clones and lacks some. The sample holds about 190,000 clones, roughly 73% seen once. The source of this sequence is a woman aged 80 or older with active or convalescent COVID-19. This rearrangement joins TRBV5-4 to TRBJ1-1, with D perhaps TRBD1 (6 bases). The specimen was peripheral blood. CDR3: CASSSSPRDKDAFF. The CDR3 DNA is TGTGCCAGCAGCTCTAGTCCCCGGGACAAGGATGCTTTCTTT.